The 5 T cell receptor beta chains presented below share a single source sample, sequenced in a study of tumor-infiltrating lymphocytes in primary liver carcinoma. Using a constant-region primer together with ProtoScript II reverse transcriptase, TCR beta cDNA was made from 500 to 650 ng of total RNA. The TCR beta library was amplified through three nested multiplex PCR rounds in a modified ARM-PCR procedure. Investigators reported that the first two PCR rounds, at approximately 11 cycles each, used TRBV1-TRBV30 forward primers with a C-beta reverse primer. TCRdb reprocessed the multiplex PCR reads with MiXCR, giving one entry per CDR3 protein. The sample yields around 71,000 distinct CDR3 sequences, 71% seen once. Unsorted bulk tissue (about 20-32 mg) underwent RNA and DNA co-extraction. Material for sequencing was liver tumor tissue from sampling region 4. Noted subset: tumor region T4, right-lateral pole. These receptors originate from a woman in her fifties or sixties with primary liver carcinoma and hepatitis B virus infection.

Of note for this clonotype: The germline gene is not matched at one end of the junction; a read error may be the cause. V gene TRBV6-6 combines with J gene TRBJ1-2; D uncertain. Germline V gene sequence: CDR1 MNHNY, CDR2 SVGAGI (reference sequence). The CDR3 has 16 amino acids. DNA for the CDR3: TGTCCCAGCAGTTACTCGAGTGGCAGAACTGGTTATGGCTACACCTTT. Translating it yields CPSSYSSGRTGYGYTF.

Notes on this clonotype: At one end the junction does not follow the germline gene, possibly because of a read error. This chain connects TRBV11-2 to TRBJ2-5, with 11 bases that match TRBD2. Germline values: CDR1 SGHAT, CDR2 FQNNGV. The CDR3 loop spans 14 amino acids. As DNA, the CDR3 is TGTGCCAGTAGCTGGACTAGCGGGCAAGGGACCCAGGACTTC. It specifies CASSWTSGQGTQDF.

Points on this clonotype: At one end the junction does not follow the germline gene, possibly because of a read error. The chain couples TRBV12-3 or TRBV12-4 to TRBJ2-5, with 13 bases that match TRBD2. This CDR3 is 16 amino acids long. CDR3 in amino acids: CANSSTSGGAGETQYF. The DNA of the CDR3 is TGTGCCAACAGTTCCACTAGCGGGGGGGCCGGGGAGACCCAGTACTTC.

This clonotype was detected ten times or more. The V gene is TRBV6-1, the J gene TRBJ1-4; no clear D. CDR1 is MNHNS and CDR2 is SASEGT in the germline V gene. This CDR3 is 14 amino acids long. Trimming left V 1 base short and J 6 bases short, with 9 bases between. CDR3 in amino acids: CASSEGVGHEKLFF. CDR3 nucleotides: TGTGCCAGCAGTGAAGGGGTCGGGCATGAAAAACTGTTTTTT.

This clonotype was seen ten or more times. The chain is built from TRBV6-6 and TRBJ1-2, with TRBD1 as a possible D gene (6 bases). The V gene's germline CDR1 is MNHNY and CDR2 SVGAGI (reference sequence). Trimming removed 4 bases at V and 7 bases at J, with 16 bases between. The CDR3 runs to 14 residues. The CDR3, as DNA: TGTGCCAGCAGTTTCCCCGGCAGGGGAGGTGGCTACACCTTC. This translates into CASSFPGRGGGYTF.